The 26 T cell receptor beta chains below were found in one sample sequenced in a study of regulatory T cells in long-lasting Graves disease. Time point noted: newly diagnosed GD, antithyroid drugs for less than 3 months. From RNA extracted from PBMCs, the TCR library was made. Arm-PCR of CDR3 regions and iRepertoire HTBI primers were the basis on which TCR beta libraries were built. MiXCR, applied by TCRdb to the multiplex PCR reads, yields one record per CDR3 protein. The sample includes about 240,000 distinct CDR3 sequences, just over 20% of them seen just once. The specimen comprised peripheral blood mononuclear cells (PBMCs), sampled at new diagnosis, from a patient treated with antithyroid drugs. The receptors were sampled from a female donor with Graves disease.

This clonotype was observed at least ten times. The J gene is TRBJ1-1, the V gene TRBV28; D not certain. The length of the CDR3 is 12 residues. The V and J ends lost 6 bases and 1 base respectively, with 6 bases between them. Germline V CDR1 and CDR2: MDHEN, SYDVKM. The CDR3 region is CASRGGNTEAFF. Written as DNA, the CDR3 is TGTGCCAGCAGAGGAGGGAACACTGAAGCTTTCTTT.

For this clonotype: Possible read error: a much larger clone is one base away. The chain combines TRBV20-1 with TRBJ2-3; D is ambiguous. In germline, CDR1 is DFQATT, CDR2 SNEGSKA (reference sequence). With 1 base removed from V and 5 bases from J, the gap between germline ends came to 13 bases. This CDR3 is 14 amino acids long. CDR3 residues: CSARVAGEVDTQYF. The CDR3 DNA sequence: TGCAGTGCTAGAGTGGCTGGCGAGGTAGATACGCAGTATTTT.

The table lists this clonotype with many counts. The gene calls are TRBV30 and TRBJ2-1, with TRBD2 identical over 9 bases. The CDR3 spans 14 residues. The trim removed 3 bases at V and 7 bases at J, leaving 7 bases unmatched. Germline V CDR1 and CDR2: GTSNPN, SVGIG (reference sequence). The DNA of the CDR3 is TGTGCCTGGAGCGGCGGGAGGGCCGGGAATGAGCAGTTCTTC. Translation: CAWSGGRAGNEQFF.

At least ten counts were recorded for this clonotype. CDR3 amino acids: CASSHGDYEQYF. In DNA form, the CDR3 reads TGTGCCAGCAGCCATGGGGACTACGAGCAGTACTTC. The chain links TRBV3-1 to TRBJ2-7; D gene uncertain. The CDR3 spans 12 residues. The germline V gene has CDR1 LGHDT and CDR2 YNNKEL (reference sequence). V was cut by 3 bases and J by 3 bases, with 6 bases left in between.

The chain carries TRBV5-1 and TRBJ2-1; 8 nucleotides match TRBD2. Germline V gene lookup returns CDR1 SGHRS and CDR2 YFSETQ. The CDR3 is 14 amino acids. Trimming at V came to 7 bases and at J to 0 bases, leaving 3 bases not matched to a gene. This chain's CDR3 is CASSTSGSYNEQFF. The CDR3 DNA sequence: TGCGCCAGCTCCACTAGCGGCTCCTACAATGAGCAGTTCTTC.

V and J are TRBV7-2 and TRBJ1-2; D perhaps matches TRBD1 (5 bases). V dropped 1 base and J dropped 0 bases, with 9 bases sitting between them. The germline V gene encodes CDR1 SGHTA and CDR2 FQGNSA. This CDR3 spans 15 amino acids. CDR3 sequence reads: CASSLGGGANYGYTF. The CDR3 DNA is TGTGCCAGCAGCTTAGGGGGGGGAGCTAACTATGGCTACACCTTC.

Many counts were recorded for this clonotype. The chain employs TRBV27 and TRBJ2-1, with 7 bases matching TRBD1. The CDR3 has 14 residues. With V trimmed by 6 bases and J by 4 bases, 6 bases remained unmatched. Germline CDR1 reads MNHEY; CDR2 reads SMNVEV (reference sequence). The CDR3 DNA is TGTGCCAGCAGACGGGACAGTTCTTACAATGAGCAGTTCTTC. It is translated as CASRRDSSYNEQFF.

This clonotype was observed at least ten times. The rearrangement joins TRBV7-2 to TRBJ2-2; D is perhaps TRBD1 (6 bases). The CDR3 totals 15 residues. The V gene lost 1 base and the J gene lost 7 bases, with 13 bases spanning the gap. CDR1 SGHTA and CDR2 FQGNSA come from the germline V gene. The CDR3, as DNA: TGTGCCAGCAGCTTAGTGTGGGCCAGGGGCGGGGAGCTGTTTTTT. This translates into CASSLVWARGGELFF.

This clonotype has only a few counts. One base away lies a much larger clone, so this may be a sequencing read error. The chain joins TRBV12-3 or TRBV12-4 to TRBJ1-5; tentative D call: TRBD1 (6 bases). There are 14 residues in the CDR3. The V end was cut by 5 bases, the J end by 4 bases, with 12 bases between. The CDR3 loop is CASSVQQGNQPQHF. CDR3 coding DNA: TGTGCCAGCAGTGTCCAACAGGGAAATCAGCCCCAGCATTTT.

This clonotype was detected many times. The V gene is TRBV5-6, the J gene TRBJ2-3; TRBD1 matches 7 bases. CDR3 length equals 14 residues. V dropped 3 bases and J dropped 0; count of bases not matched to a gene: 1. CDR1 and CDR2 from the germline V gene are SGHDT and YYEEEE. DNA for the CDR3: TGTGCCAGCAGCTACAGGGGAAGCACAGATACGCAGTATTTT. Its protein product is CASSYRGSTDTQYF.

V usage is TRBV7-9 and J usage is TRBJ1-3; no clear D. Germline V gene sequence: CDR1 SEHNR, CDR2 FQNEAQ (reference sequence). The CDR3 is 15 amino acids. V was cut by 4 bases and J by 0 bases, with 10 bases left in between. In DNA, the CDR3 is TGTGCCAGCAGCTCCGTCATGAGCTCTGGAAACACCATATATTTT. As protein: CASSSVMSSGNTIYF.

This clonotype was found many times. One end of the junction fails to match germline, which may point to a read error. This chain uses TRBV20-1 with TRBJ2-7; no clear D. The CDR3 sequence is 11 residues long. The germline V gene has CDR1 DFQATT and CDR2 SNEGSKA (reference sequence). CDR3 protein: CSATRSSEQYF. The CDR3 region has the DNA TGCAGTGCTACTCGCTCCTCCGAGCAGTACTTC.

This clonotype has a handful of counts. It may be a read error: a sequence one base away is much more abundant. The chain joins TRBV5-1 to TRBJ2-7; D is unclear. The length of the CDR3 is 13 residues. The germline V gene encodes CDR1 SGHRS and CDR2 YFSETQ. V lost 4 bases and J 7 bases, leaving 15 bases between the germline ends. CDR3 residues: CASSREWYNEQYF. The CDR3 DNA is TGCGCCAGCAGCCGTGAATGGTACAATGAGCAGTACTTC.

This clonotype was detected many times. CDR3 region: CASSQDRTGGGKLFF. In DNA, the CDR3 is TGTGCCAGCAGCCAAGATCGCACAGGGGGAGGAAAACTGTTTTTT. The chain is built from TRBV3-1 and TRBJ1-4; 8 bases match TRBD1. CDR1 is LGHDT, CDR2 YNNKEL, per germline (reference sequence). Germline trimming cut 0 bases from V and 10 bases from J; bases unmatched to any gene: 7. This CDR3 is 15 amino acids long. The full variable domain, rest sourced from reference TRBV3-1 and TRBJ1-4, is DTAVSQTPKYLVTQMGNDKSIKCEQNLGHDTMYWYKQDSKKFLKIMFSYNNKELIINETVPNRFSPKSPDKAHLNLHINSLELGDSAVYFCASSQDRTGGGKLFFGSGTQLSVL.

In the case of this clonotype: This sequence may be a read error, since a much larger clone differs from it by one base. The chain is built from TRBV6-1 and TRBJ2-2; 9 bases are shared with TRBD1. Losses at the gene ends were 6 bases for V and 1 base for J; bases not matched to a gene: 6. Per the germline V gene, CDR1 is MNHNS and CDR2 is SASEGT. CDR3 length: 16 residues. The DNA for the CDR3 is TGTGCCAGCAGCAGGGGACAGGGCGTGAACACCGGGGAGCTGTTTTTT. Protein product: CASSRGQGVNTGELFF.

This clonotype was recorded many times. This chain links TRBV3-1 with TRBJ2-7; 12 nucleotides line up with TRBD2. V lost 5 bases, J lost 5 bases, and 7 bases stayed unmatched. The CDR3 covers 15 residues. CDR1 is LGHDT, CDR2 YNNKEL, per germline (reference sequence). The CDR3: CASSIRTSGNHEQYF. CDR3 bases: TGTGCCAGCAGCATACGGACTAGCGGGAACCACGAGCAGTACTTC.

With respect to this clonotype: A much bigger clone sits one base away, suggesting this may be a read error. The gene calls are TRBV7-6 and TRBJ2-7; perhaps TRBD2 as D (7 bases). Per germline, CDR1 SGHVS and CDR2 FNYEAQ. There are 14 residues in the CDR3. CDR3 region: CASSLEGGPYKQYF. The CDR3 coding sequence is TGTGCCAGCAGCTTAGAGGGGGGGCCCTACAAGCAGTACTTC.

In its sample, this clonotype was seen many times. This chain uses TRBV7-2 with TRBJ2-1; 10 bases are shared with TRBD2. In germline, CDR1 is SGHTA, CDR2 FQGNSA. CDR3 length: 16 residues. V shed 0 bases, J shed 6 bases, and the junction held 5 bases outside the gene matches. Here the CDR3 reads CASSLAGLAGVNEQFF. In DNA form, the CDR3 reads TGTGCCAGCAGCTTAGCGGGTCTAGCGGGAGTCAATGAGCAGTTCTTC.

The sample holds many counts of this clonotype. The V and J genes are TRBV20-1 and TRBJ1-2; 8 bases fit TRBD1. V lost 6 bases, J lost 4 bases, and 10 bases stayed unmatched. The CDR3 runs 14 residues. Germline lookup yields CDR1 DFQATT and CDR2 SNEGSKA (reference sequence). CDR3 protein: CSAESGGLTYGYTF. The DNA for the CDR3 is TGCAGTGCGGAATCAGGGGGCTTAACCTATGGCTACACCTTC.

This clonotype was found many times. This chain uses TRBV20-1 with TRBJ2-7; 7 bases map to TRBD1. Trimming took 5 bases from V and 7 from J; bases not matched to a gene: 11. CDR1 is DFQATT and CDR2 is SNEGSKA in the germline V gene (reference sequence). CDR3 length: 13 amino acids. The CDR3: CSAEPGQLREQYF. In nucleotides, the CDR3 is TGCAGTGCTGAGCCGGGACAGCTAAGGGAGCAGTACTTC.

This clonotype was counted ten times or more. V usage is TRBV2 and J usage is TRBJ2-5; 10 nucleotides align to TRBD1. CDR1 SNHLY and CDR2 FYNNEI come from the germline V gene. After removal of 4 bases from V and 3 bases from J, the junction contained 8 bases not matched to a gene. The CDR3 totals 16 residues. CDR3 protein: CASSGLGDRGKETQYF. The CDR3 DNA sequence: TGTGCCAGCAGTGGTTTAGGGGACAGGGGAAAAGAGACCCAGTACTTC.

The CDR3 loop reads CASSLGQFNEKLFF. The CDR3 coding sequence is TGTGCCAGCAGCTTGGGACAGTTTAATGAAAAACTGTTTTTT. The chain joins TRBV7-9 to TRBJ1-4, with 7 bases matching TRBD1. Germline CDR1 and CDR2: SEHNR and FQNEAQ (reference sequence). The J segment lost 4 bases and the V segment lost 3 bases, leaving 2 bases of the junction unmatched. This CDR3 contains 14 residues.

This chain links TRBV28 with TRBJ1-5; D is undetermined. The CDR3 has 16 residues. Trimming removed 2 bases at V and 1 base at J, with 12 bases between. CDR1 is MDHEN, CDR2 SYDVKM, per germline. CDR3 amino acids: CASSLIGGVSNQPQHF. CDR3 coding DNA: TGTGCCAGCAGTTTAATAGGTGGGGTGAGCAATCAGCCCCAGCATTTT. Variable domain in full (rest from reference TRBV28 and TRBJ1-5): DVKVTQSSRYLVKRTGEKVFLECVQDMDHENMFWYRQDPGLGLRLIYFSYDVKMKEKGDIPEGYSVSREKKERFSLILESASTNQTSMYLCASSLIGGVSNQPQHFGDGTRLSIL.

This clonotype was seen at least ten times. This chain uses TRBV27 with TRBJ2-2, with 10 bases that match TRBD2. The V gene's germline CDR1 is MNHEY and CDR2 SMNVEV (reference sequence). CDR3 length: 17 residues. The J segment lost 4 bases and the V segment lost 4 bases, leaving 9 bases of the junction unmatched. CDR3 nucleotide sequence: TGTGCCAGCAGTTGGAGCGGGAGGGCCCCGGGCACCGGGGAGCTGTTTTTT. Encoded protein: CASSWSGRAPGTGELFF.

This clonotype was counted ten times or more. The V and J genes are TRBV12-3 or TRBV12-4 and TRBJ1-2; 8 positions agree with TRBD1. The CDR3 sequence is 14 residues long. With 5 bases clipped from V and 3 bases from J, the junction kept 5 bases outside the gene matches. The CDR3 nucleotides are TGTGCCAGCAGTCAGGGACAGGTCGACTATGGCTACACCTTC. Translated: CASSQGQVDYGYTF.

In its sample, this clonotype was seen many times. The rearrangement uses TRBV7-9 and TRBJ1-2; possible D gene TRBD1, 5 bases. The germline gives CDR1 SEHNR, CDR2 FQNEAQ (reference sequence). V dropped 5 bases and J dropped 7 bases, with 14 bases sitting between them. The CDR3 totals 13 residues. Written as DNA, the CDR3 is TGTGCCAGCAGCCCAAGACAGTTCGGTGGCTACACCTTC. Translation gives CASSPRQFGGYTF.